This T cell receptor (beta chain) derives from a study of T-cell memory formation after mild COVID-19. Study-level background: Among the donors, TCR clusters were largely specific to each donor.

The study's findings and limits: Memory cells collected pre-infection included some clones that later responded, suggesting cross-reactive memory joined. Nothing showed for sure that second-wave clones peaking on day 37 were SARS-CoV-2 specific. Mostly located in CM and EM were contracting CD4+ clones, with contracting CD8+ clones located in EMRA.

This clonotype was observed a few times. The antigen is unknown. TCRdb re-analysed the 5' RACE reads in MiXCR, keeping a single row per CDR3 protein. The sample includes some 150,000 distinct CDR3 sequences, roughly 19% of them seen just once. The sequence came from an adult woman who had mild COVID-19 (a few samples of this study predate the infection). Cell type and time point are not known. Material: PBMCs or a T cell subset sorted from them (not recorded which).

The CDR3 loop is CASSLALAYGYTF. CDR3 sequence (DNA): TGTGCCAGCAGCTTAGCGCTTGCCTATGGCTACACCTTC. The V gene is TRBV7-9, the J gene TRBJ1-2; no definite D call. The length of the CDR3 is 13 residues. Trimming pared 0 bases from V and 4 bases from J, leaving 6 bases between. Germline V gene data show CDR1 as SEHNR and CDR2 as FQNEAQ (reference sequence).